Below, one TCR beta chain is given with its context. Its antigen is as yet unknown. This sample stems from a study of CD8 T cells in Susac syndrome. General study findings and limits: Individuals included in the TCR sequencing and HLA analysis were acknowledged by the study to be relatively few in number.

The length of the CDR3 is 14 residues. Trimming removed 1 base from V and 1 base from J, with 8 bases in between. CDR1 SQVTM and CDR2 ANQGSEA come from the germline V gene. RNA, at roughly 0.5 to 1 ug, was reverse transcribed with random hexamers. TCRdb recomputed calls from the immunoSEQ multiplex PCR reads with MiXCR, one row per CDR3 protein. The data hold more than 40,000 distinct CDR3 sequences, with approximately 93% observed a single time. This TCR came from a human donor in good health. The chain uses TRBV29-1 and TRBJ1-3; D uncertain. Sequencing was done on a sample of CD8+ T cells from PBMCs. The CDR3 nucleotides are TGCAGCGTTGAAGGGGCGGAATCTGGAAACACCATATATTTT. Protein sequence: CSVEGAESGNTIYF.